The 21 T cell receptor beta chains reported below all come from one sample, sequenced in a study of cytomegalovirus exposure and HLA in healthy donors. PCR involved 60 Vbeta and 13 Jbeta primers. Only in-frame clones appear in the TCRdb table, and some are missing; sequencing was by immunoSEQ multiplex PCR. The sample lists 150,000 or so clones; 65% to 90% were seen once. Sequenced material: PBMCs. The receptor source for this set is a man aged 50-59 years in good health and CMV-seropositive.

This clone has a handful of counts. V is TRBV7-2 and J is TRBJ2-2; 8 nucleotides match TRBD2. Germline CDR1 and CDR2: SGHTA and FQGNSA. This CDR3 has 17 amino acids. V trimming: 5 bases; J trimming: 5 bases; junction bases outside the gene matches: 13. The CDR3 here is CASSPGLSGVRTGELFF. The DNA of the CDR3 is TGTGCCAGCAGCCCGGGCCTTAGCGGGGTACGGACCGGGGAGCTGTTTTTT.

A word on this clone: The conserved phenylalanine or tryptophan is not found at the CDR3 terminus, so this likely reflects a read error. The chain is built from TRBV11-2 and TRBJ2-2; D gene uncertain. Trimming stripped 1 base from V and 6 bases from J, with 6 bases between. The CDR3 is 13 residues long. CDR1 and CDR2 from the germline V gene are SGHAT and FQNNGV. The CDR3 is CASSLGGSGELFS. As DNA, the CDR3 is TGTGCCAGCAGCTTAGGGGGATCCGGGGAGCTGTTTTCT.

CDR3 nucleotide sequence: TGTGCCAGCAGCCCTCAGGGGGCCCATCAGCCCCAGCATTTT. Its protein is CASSPQGAHQPQHF. The chain uses TRBV7-7 and TRBJ1-5, with 8 bases fitting TRBD1. The CDR3 spans 14 residues. The J segment lost 5 bases and the V segment lost 5 bases, leaving 5 bases of the junction unmatched. From germline, CDR1 is SSHAT and CDR2 FNYEAQ (reference sequence).

The CDR3 DNA reads TGTGCCAGTAGAATCACCGACAGGGGAACGGGATATGGCTACACCTTC. Its translation is CASRITDRGTGYGYTF. The J gene is TRBJ1-2, the V gene TRBV19, with 8 bases fitting TRBD1. The CDR3 extends over 16 amino acids. Trimming at V came to 6 bases and at J to 5 bases, leaving 14 bases not matched to a gene. CDR1 and CDR2 (germline): LNHDA, SQIVND (reference sequence).

This clone was recorded only once. The V gene is TRBV9, the J gene TRBJ2-3, with TRBD2 matching over 13 bases. Germline CDR1 reads SGDLS; CDR2 reads YYNGEE. The CDR3 is 21 residues long. Trimming removed 0 bases from V and 0 bases from J; junction bases left unmatched: 13. In nucleotides, the CDR3 is TGTGCCAGCAGCGTAGACGTAGTCGGCGGACTAGCGGGGGAGAGCACAGATACGCAGTATTTT. This sequence encodes CASSVDVVGGLAGESTDTQYF. The full variable domain, completed using reference TRBV9 and TRBJ2-3, is DSGVTQTPKHLITATGQRVTLRCSPRSGDLSVYWYQQSLDQGLQFLIQYYNGEERAKGNILERFSAQQFPDLHSELNLSSLELGDSALYFCASSVDVVGGLAGESTDTQYFGPGTRLTVL.

The V and J genes are TRBV19 and TRBJ1-2, with 8 bases matching TRBD1. The CDR3 totals 15 residues. The trim removed 2 bases at V and 6 bases at J, leaving 8 bases unmatched. Germline assignment: CDR1 LNHDA and CDR2 SQIVND (reference sequence). The CDR3 spells CASSIHQGAQDGYTF. CDR3 sequence (DNA): TGTGCCAGTAGTATACATCAGGGGGCGCAGGATGGCTACACCTTC.

The chain couples TRBV19 to TRBJ2-1, with TRBD2 matching 15 bases. The germline V gene encodes CDR1 LNHDA and CDR2 SQIVND (reference sequence). The CDR3 consists of 15 residues. J gave up 7 bases and V 7 bases, and 5 bases lay outside the gene matches. The CDR3 loop reads CASTLGTSGRNEQFF. As DNA, the CDR3 is TGTGCCAGTACCCTGGGGACTAGCGGGAGGAATGAGCAGTTCTTC.

This clone has just one count. CDR3 DNA sequence: TGTGCCAGCAGCTTAGGAGGGACTGACTACAATGAGCAGTTCTTC. Its translation: CASSLGGTDYNEQFF. The chain uses TRBV11-3 and TRBJ2-1; D possibly corresponds to TRBD2 (6 bases). The V gene's germline CDR1 is SGHNT and CDR2 YENEEA. The CDR3 length is 15 residues. Trimming left V 1 base short and J 3 bases short, with 10 bases between.

The rearrangement uses TRBV5-6 and TRBJ1-4; D uncertain. Germline-derived CDR1 and CDR2 are SGHDT and YYEEEE. Trimming cost V 4 bases and J 0 bases, with 16 bases left between them. The CDR3 totals 17 residues. The CDR3 spells CASSLLPGGATNEKLFF. CDR3 sequence (DNA): TGTGCCAGCAGCCTCCTTCCGGGAGGAGCAACTAATGAAAAACTGTTTTTT.

The rearrangement links TRBV4-2 to TRBJ1-6, with unresolved D. V gave up 1 base and J gave up 9 bases, with 13 bases separating them. The CDR3 sequence is 15 residues long. Germline CDR1 LGHNA, CDR2 YNFKEQ. This CDR3 is CASSQGEIGSSPLHF. The CDR3 DNA reads TGTGCCAGCAGCCAAGGGGAGATTGGCTCTTCACCCCTCCACTTT.

This clone was seen only once. This chain uses TRBV28 with TRBJ1-1; 7 bases match TRBD1. The CDR3 has 14 residues. V lost 7 bases, J lost 8 bases, and 13 bases stayed unmatched. Germline V gene data show CDR1 as MDHEN and CDR2 as SYDVKM. The CDR3 sequence is CASTPDREIPEAFF. The DNA of the CDR3 is TGTGCCAGCACACCTGACAGGGAAATCCCGGAAGCTTTCTTT. The complete variable domain, with remaining parts taken from reference TRBV28 and TRBJ1-1, reads DVKVTQSSRYLVKRTGEKVFLECVQDMDHENMFWYRQDPGLGLRLIYFSYDVKMKEKGDIPEGYSVSREKKERFSLILESASTNQTSMYLCASTPDREIPEAFFGQGTRLTVV.

In this sample, this clone turned up a few times. The chain employs TRBV27 and TRBJ2-1, with D hard to call. Germline CDR1 is MNHEY and CDR2 is SMNVEV (reference sequence). V lost 7 bases and J lost 1, with 14 bases in between. The CDR3 extends over 15 amino acids. The CDR3 bases are TGTGCCAGCATCCCCTACGCCCGATCCTACAATGAGCAGTTCTTC. Its protein is CASIPYARSYNEQFF.

This chain uses TRBV5-5 with TRBJ2-1, with 12 positions matching TRBD2. CDR1 SGHKS and CDR2 YYEKEE come from the germline V gene (reference sequence). The V segment lost 0 bases and the J segment 8 bases; nucleotides outside the gene matches: 6. The CDR3 is 16 amino acids. The CDR3: CASSLGLAGGPYEQFF. As DNA, the CDR3 is TGTGCCAGCAGCTTGGGTCTAGCGGGAGGGCCGTATGAGCAGTTCTTC.

CDR3 sequence (DNA): TGCAGCGTCGACAGGGGCACCGGGGAGCTGTTTTTT. The encoded protein is CSVDRGTGELFF. This chain uses TRBV29-1 with TRBJ2-2; 8 bases fit TRBD1. The ends lost 6 bases at V and 4 bases at J; junction bases unmatched: 1. Germline V gives CDR1 SQVTM, CDR2 ANQGSEA. The CDR3 is 12 residues long.

The chain recombines TRBV9 with TRBJ2-6, with TRBD2 as a possible D gene (5 bases). The germline gives CDR1 SGDLS, CDR2 YYNGEE. The CDR3 extends over 17 amino acids. Between the trimmed V and J ends, which lost 4 bases and 0 bases, there was a span of 14 bases. The CDR3 sequence: CASSPTGGLSGANVLTF. The CDR3, as DNA: TGTGCCAGCAGCCCTACCGGAGGCCTCTCTGGGGCCAACGTCCTGACTTTC.

This chain joins TRBV7-9 and TRBJ1-3; D gene unclear. V was pared by 2 bases and J by 0 bases, with 11 bases between. The CDR3 is 16 amino acids. The V gene's germline CDR1 is SEHNR and CDR2 FQNEAQ (reference sequence). For the CDR3, the DNA is TGTGCCAGCAGCTTAAATGCGGCGAGCTCTGGAAACACCATATATTTT. Its translation: CASSLNAASSGNTIYF.

The V call is TRBV13, the J call TRBJ2-5; TRBD2 might be the D (5 bases). V was shortened by 0 bases and J by 7 bases, with 9 bases between the two germline ends. The CDR3 consists of 13 residues. CDR1 is PRHDT and CDR2 is FYEKMQ in the germline V gene (reference sequence). The CDR3 here is CASSLGGEGTQYF. The DNA of the CDR3 is TGTGCCAGCAGCTTAGGGGGCGAGGGGACCCAGTACTTC.

The chain joins TRBV14 to TRBJ1-2; no reliable D call. CDR1 and CDR2 from the germline V gene are SGHDN and FVKESK. V dropped 1 base and J dropped 4 bases, with 4 bases sitting between them. This CDR3 comprises 12 residues. CDR3 loop: CASSQALYGYTF. CDR3 nucleotide sequence: TGTGCCAGCAGCCAAGCTCTCTATGGCTACACCTTC.

V and J are TRBV10-2 and TRBJ2-7, with 13 bases lining up with TRBD2. V shed 6 bases and J 3 bases; nucleotides not matched to a gene: 5. Germline values: CDR1 WSHSY, CDR2 SAAADI. This CDR3 region has 15 residues. CDR3 protein: CASSGLAGALYEQYF. CDR3 DNA sequence: TGCGCCAGCAGCGGACTAGCGGGGGCCCTCTACGAGCAGTACTTC.

The J gene is TRBJ1-1, the V gene TRBV29-1; 7 nucleotides match TRBD1. Germline V gene data show CDR1 as SQVTM and CDR2 as ANQGSEA. V shed 5 bases and J 1 base; nucleotides not matched to a gene: 1. The CDR3 is 12 residues long. CDR3 protein: CSVSGGNTEAFF. CDR3 DNA sequence: TGCAGCGTTTCAGGGGGGAACACTGAAGCTTTCTTT.

The chain links TRBV6-5 to TRBJ2-5, with D maybe TRBD1 (5 bases). Judging by the DNA end, TRBJ2-7 fits better; the J call may be wrong. This CDR3 is 12 amino acids long. Germline assignment: CDR1 MNHEY and CDR2 SVGAGI. The CDR3 reads CASSYQGHEQYF. Here the CDR3 DNA reads TGTGCCAGCAGTTACCAGGGCCACGAGCAGTACTTC.